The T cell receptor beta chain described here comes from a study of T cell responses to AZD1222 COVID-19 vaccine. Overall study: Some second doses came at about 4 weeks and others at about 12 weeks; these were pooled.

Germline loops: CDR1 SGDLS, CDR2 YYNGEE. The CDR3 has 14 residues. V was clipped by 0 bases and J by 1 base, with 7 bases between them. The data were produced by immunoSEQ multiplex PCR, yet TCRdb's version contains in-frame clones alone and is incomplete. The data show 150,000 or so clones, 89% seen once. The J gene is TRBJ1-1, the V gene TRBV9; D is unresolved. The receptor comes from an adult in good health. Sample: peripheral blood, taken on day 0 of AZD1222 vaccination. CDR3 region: CASSVVGKNTEAFF. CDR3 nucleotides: TGTGCCAGCAGCGTAGTAGGTAAGAACACTGAAGCTTTCTTT.